The clone carrying this TCR beta chain showed up just once. Participants had their cohort set by participant-reported clinical history. This specimen comes from a study of blood T cell repertoires in COVID-19. Data came from immunoSEQ multiplex PCR; TCRdb stores just in-frame clones and leaves some out. The table lists about 370,000 clones, about 90% of them singletons. Germline CDR1 KGHSH, CDR2 LQKENI. CDR3 size: 14 residues. The V end lost 4 bases, the J end lost 5 bases, and 14 bases lay between the germline ends. This chain uses TRBV18 with TRBJ2-5; the D gene is possibly TRBD2 (6 bases). The sequence was obtained from a woman aged 25 to 45 who had recovered from COVID-19. Sequencing was carried out using PBMCs or T cells enriched from blood (not recorded which). CDR3 nucleotides: TGTGCCAGCTCACACCGGGACTGGGGCGAGACCCAGTACTTC. It specifies CASSHRDWGETQYF.